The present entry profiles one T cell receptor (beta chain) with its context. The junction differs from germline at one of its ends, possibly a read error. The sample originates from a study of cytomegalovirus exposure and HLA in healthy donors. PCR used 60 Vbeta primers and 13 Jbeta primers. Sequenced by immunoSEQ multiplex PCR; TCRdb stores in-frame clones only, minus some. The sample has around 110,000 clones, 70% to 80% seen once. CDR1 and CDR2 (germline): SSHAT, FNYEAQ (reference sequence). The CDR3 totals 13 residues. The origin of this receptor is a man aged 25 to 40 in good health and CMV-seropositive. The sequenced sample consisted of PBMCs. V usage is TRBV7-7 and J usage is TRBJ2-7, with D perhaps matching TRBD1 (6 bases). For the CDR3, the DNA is TGTGCTAGCAGCCTTGACAGGTTCTACGAGCAGTACTTC. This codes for CASSLDRFYEQYF.